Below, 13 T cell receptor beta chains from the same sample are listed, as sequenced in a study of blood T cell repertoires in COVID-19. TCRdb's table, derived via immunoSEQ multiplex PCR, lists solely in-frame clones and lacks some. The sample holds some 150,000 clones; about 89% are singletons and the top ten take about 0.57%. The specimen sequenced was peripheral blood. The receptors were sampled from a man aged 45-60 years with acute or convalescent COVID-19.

In DNA form, the CDR3 reads TGTGCCACCAGTCGCCGGGGAGGGGCGAGCACAGATACGCAGTATTTT. It translates to CATSRRGGASTDTQYF. This sequence joins TRBV24-1 and TRBJ2-3; the match to TRBD2 covers 7 bases. V lost 6 bases to trimming and J lost 0 bases; unmatched junction nucleotides: 8. The CDR3 covers 16 residues. Per the germline V gene, CDR1 is KGHDR and CDR2 is SFDVKD.

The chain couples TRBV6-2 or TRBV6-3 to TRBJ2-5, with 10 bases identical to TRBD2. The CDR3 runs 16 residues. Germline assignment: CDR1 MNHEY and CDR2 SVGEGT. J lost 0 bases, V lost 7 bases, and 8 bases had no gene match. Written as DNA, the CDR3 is TGTGCCAGCACCCCGTTTAGCGGGGGGTACCAAGAGACCCAGTACTTC. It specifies CASTPFSGGYQETQYF.

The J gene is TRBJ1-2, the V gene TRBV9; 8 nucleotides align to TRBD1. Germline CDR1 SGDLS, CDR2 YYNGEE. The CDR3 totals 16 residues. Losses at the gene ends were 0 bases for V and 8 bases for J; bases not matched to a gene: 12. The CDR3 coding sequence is TGTGCCAGCAGCGTAGAGGGAAGACAGGGGATAGGGGGCTACACCTTC. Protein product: CASSVEGRQGIGGYTF.

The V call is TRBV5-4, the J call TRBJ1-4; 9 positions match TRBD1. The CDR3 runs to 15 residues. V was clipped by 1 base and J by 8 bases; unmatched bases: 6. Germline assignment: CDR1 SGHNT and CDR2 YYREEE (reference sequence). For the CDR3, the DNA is TGTGCCAGCAGCTTGTCCGGGACAGGGAAGGAAAAACTGTTTTTT. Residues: CASSLSGTGKEKLFF.

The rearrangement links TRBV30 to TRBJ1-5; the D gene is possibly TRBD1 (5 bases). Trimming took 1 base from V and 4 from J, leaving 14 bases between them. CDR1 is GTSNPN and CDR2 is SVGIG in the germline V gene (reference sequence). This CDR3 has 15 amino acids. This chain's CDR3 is CAWSARGGVNQPQHF. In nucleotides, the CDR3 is TGTGCCTGGAGTGCCCGCGGGGGGGTTAATCAGCCCCAGCATTTT.

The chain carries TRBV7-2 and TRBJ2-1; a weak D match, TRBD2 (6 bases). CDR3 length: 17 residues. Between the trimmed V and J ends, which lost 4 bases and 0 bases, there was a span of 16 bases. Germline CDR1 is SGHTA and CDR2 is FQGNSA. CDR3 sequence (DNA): TGTGCCAGCAGCTCGACGGCGCTAGCGAGCTCCTACAATGAGCAGTTCTTC. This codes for CASSSTALASSYNEQFF.

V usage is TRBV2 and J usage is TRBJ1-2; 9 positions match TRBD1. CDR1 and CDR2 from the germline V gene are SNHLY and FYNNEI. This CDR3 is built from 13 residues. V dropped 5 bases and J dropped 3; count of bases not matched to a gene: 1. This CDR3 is CASSRDRDYGYTF. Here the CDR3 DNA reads TGTGCCAGCAGTAGGGACAGGGACTATGGCTACACCTTC. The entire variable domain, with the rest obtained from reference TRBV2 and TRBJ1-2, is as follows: EPEVTQTPSHQVTQMGQEVILRCVPISNHLYFYWYRQILGQKVEFLVSFYNNEISEKSEIFDDQFSVERPDGSNFTLKIRSTKLEDSAMYFCASSRDRDYGYTFGSGTRLTVV.

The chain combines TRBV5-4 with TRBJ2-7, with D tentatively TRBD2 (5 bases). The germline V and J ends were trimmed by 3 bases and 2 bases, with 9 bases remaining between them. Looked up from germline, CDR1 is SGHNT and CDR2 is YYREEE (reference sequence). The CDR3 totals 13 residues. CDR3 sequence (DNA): TGTGCCAGCAGCTCCGACGGGACCTACGAGCAGTACTTC. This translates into CASSSDGTYEQYF.

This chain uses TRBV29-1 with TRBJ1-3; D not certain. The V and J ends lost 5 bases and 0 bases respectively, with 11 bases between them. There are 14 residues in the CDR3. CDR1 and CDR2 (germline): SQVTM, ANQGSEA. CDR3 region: CSVSTTGSGNTIYF. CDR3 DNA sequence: TGCAGCGTTTCAACCACGGGCTCTGGAAACACCATATATTTT.

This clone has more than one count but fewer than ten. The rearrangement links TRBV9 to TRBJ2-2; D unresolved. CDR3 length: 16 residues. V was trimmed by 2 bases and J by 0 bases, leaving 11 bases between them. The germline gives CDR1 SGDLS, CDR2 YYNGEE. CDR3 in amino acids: CASSVYSNSNTGELFF. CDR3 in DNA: TGTGCCAGCAGCGTGTACAGCAATTCGAACACCGGGGAGCTGTTTTTT.

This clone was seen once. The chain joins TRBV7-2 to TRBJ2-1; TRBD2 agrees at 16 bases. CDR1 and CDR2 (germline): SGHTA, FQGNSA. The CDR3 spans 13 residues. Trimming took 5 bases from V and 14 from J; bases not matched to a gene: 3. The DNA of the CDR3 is TGTGCCAGCAGCGAGGGGACTAGCGGGGGGGAGTTCTTC. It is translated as CASSEGTSGGEFF.

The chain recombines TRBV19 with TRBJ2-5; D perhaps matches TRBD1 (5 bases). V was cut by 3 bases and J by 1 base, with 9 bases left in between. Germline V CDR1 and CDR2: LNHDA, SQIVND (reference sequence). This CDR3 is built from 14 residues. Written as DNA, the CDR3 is TGTGCCAGTAGTATTCGCGACAGCCAAGAGACCCAGTACTTC. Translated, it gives CASSIRDSQETQYF. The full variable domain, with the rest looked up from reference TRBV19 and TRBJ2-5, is DGGITQSPKYLFRKEGQNVTLSCEQNLNHDAMYWYRQDPGQGLRLIYYSQIVNDFQKGDIAEGYSVSREKKESFPLTVTSAQKNPTAFYLCASSIRDSQETQYFGPGTRLLVL.

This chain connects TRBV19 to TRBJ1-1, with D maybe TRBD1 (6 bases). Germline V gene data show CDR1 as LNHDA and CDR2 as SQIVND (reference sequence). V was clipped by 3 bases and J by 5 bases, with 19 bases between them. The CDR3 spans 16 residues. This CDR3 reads CASSILGDTRGTEAFF. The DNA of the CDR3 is TGTGCCAGTAGTATTCTTGGGGACACCCGCGGTACTGAAGCTTTCTTT.